These 27 T cell receptor beta chains were all obtained from the same sample, sequenced in a study of shared clonotypes between healthy human individuals. Sequenced by immunoSEQ multiplex PCR; TCRdb stores in-frame clones only, minus some. The sample includes around 700,000 clones, around 72% seen only once; the top ten take about 1.8%. The sequencing input was memory CD4+ T cells sorted from blood. As for subset: CD45RA-negative fraction. These receptors originate from a woman younger than 45 in good health.

This chain uses TRBV5-6 with TRBJ1-2; 7 nucleotides agree with TRBD1. V was clipped by 4 bases and J by 1 base; unmatched bases: 4. Germline CDR1 is SGHDT and CDR2 is YYEEEE. CDR3 length: 14 amino acids. The CDR3 DNA follows: TGTGCCAGCAGCGGAAGGGGGCATAACTATGGCTACACCTTC. This codes for CASSGRGHNYGYTF. The full variable domain, completed using reference TRBV5-6 and TRBJ1-2, is DAGVTQSPTHLIKTRGQQVTLRCSPKSGHDTVSWYQQALGQGPQFIFQYYEEEERQRGNFPDRFSGHQFPNYSSELNVNALLLGDSALYLCASSGRGHNYGYTFGSGTRLTVV.

The chain has TRBV27 and TRBJ2-2; 11 bases line up with TRBD2. Germline loops: CDR1 MNHEY, CDR2 SMNVEV (reference sequence). This CDR3 is 18 amino acids long. V shed 2 bases and J 6 bases; nucleotides not matched to a gene: 11. The CDR3 DNA is TGTGCCAGCAGTTTAATGGGTAGCGGGAGGGCCTCCTCCGGGGAGCTGTTTTTT. Translation: CASSLMGSGRASSGELFF.

This sequence joins TRBV28 and TRBJ1-1, with 9 bases that match TRBD1. Germline V gene lookup returns CDR1 MDHEN and CDR2 SYDVKM. The V segment lost 5 bases and the J segment 10 bases; nucleotides outside the gene matches: 14. The CDR3 has 15 amino acids. CDR3 sequence (DNA): TGTGCCAGCAGTCCCGCGTCCCCCGGGACAGGGATAGCTTTCTTT. Its translation is CASSPASPGTGIAFF.

This clone was seen a handful of times. The chain uses TRBV18 and TRBJ1-1, with TRBD1 identical over 9 bases. Germline trimming cut 5 bases from V and 3 bases from J; bases unmatched to any gene: 7. CDR1 is KGHSH and CDR2 is LQKENI in the germline V gene. CDR3 length: 15 amino acids. The chain's CDR3 is CASSATGGKDTEAFF. The CDR3 bases are TGTGCCAGCTCAGCGACAGGGGGTAAGGACACTGAAGCTTTCTTT.

This clone was picked up one time. The V and J genes are TRBV28 and TRBJ2-1; D remains unclear. The V gene lost 10 bases and the J gene lost 1 base, with 11 bases spanning the gap. The CDR3 is 13 amino acids. Looked up from germline, CDR1 is MDHEN and CDR2 is SYDVKM. CDR3 nucleotide sequence: TGTGCCACCCGGGTAGGGTCCTACAATGAGCAGTTCTTC. Its protein product is CATRVGSYNEQFF.

In its sample, this clone was seen many times. This chain connects TRBV7-9 to TRBJ2-7; weak D call: TRBD1 (6 bases). The V end lost 6 bases, the J end lost 3 bases, and 15 bases lay between the germline ends. This CDR3 is built from 14 residues. Germline-derived CDR1 and CDR2 are SEHNR and FQNEAQ (reference sequence). Here the CDR3 reads CASRVQGDSYEQYF. The CDR3 nucleotides are TGTGCCAGCAGAGTACAGGGAGACAGCTACGAGCAGTACTTC.

The chain carries TRBV7-2 and TRBJ1-2; TRBD1 aligns across 8 bases. Per germline, CDR1 SGHTA and CDR2 FQGNSA. CDR3 length equals 17 residues. V was pared by 5 bases and J by 1 base, with 12 bases of the junction left unmatched. CDR3 protein: CASSLSQGARDNYGYTF. The CDR3 region has the DNA TGTGCCAGCAGCCTCTCGCAGGGGGCTAGAGATAACTATGGCTACACCTTC.

The chain couples TRBV30 to TRBJ1-3; TRBD1 is a possible D gene (6 bases). V lost 2 bases and J lost 1, with 18 bases in between. The CDR3 contains 17 residues. CDR1 and CDR2 from the germline V gene are GTSNPN and SVGIG (reference sequence). The DNA for the CDR3 is TGTGCCTGGAGTCTTGGTAGGGGGGCGCAGTCTGGAAACACCATATATTTT. Translated, it gives CAWSLGRGAQSGNTIYF.

V gene TRBV4-1 combines with J gene TRBJ2-2; 12 bases map to TRBD1. This CDR3 is built from 17 residues. Germline CDR1 is MGHRA and CDR2 is YSYEKL. Unmatched junction bases numbered 7, after V lost 0 bases and J lost 8 bases. The CDR3 DNA reads as TGCGCCAGCAGCCAAGAGGGACAGGGGGCTACGAGAGGGGAGCTGTTTTTT. It translates to CASSQEGQGATRGELFF.

This clone was found once. The chain is built from TRBV2 and TRBJ2-1, with D perhaps matching TRBD1 (6 bases). Trimming stripped 5 bases from V and 2 bases from J, with 13 bases between. The CDR3 is 15 residues long. Germline V gene sequence: CDR1 SNHLY, CDR2 FYNNEI. In nucleotides, the CDR3 is TGTGCCAGCAGTAAATCGGGACAAACCTACAATGAGCAGTTCTTC. Its translation is CASSKSGQTYNEQFF.

The V gene is TRBV30, the J gene TRBJ1-1; a weak D match, TRBD1 (5 bases). Deletions cut 2 bases from V and 0 bases from J, with 16 bases between. Germline CDR1 GTSNPN, CDR2 SVGIG (reference sequence). The CDR3 loop spans 16 amino acids. The DNA for the CDR3 is TGTGCCTGGAGTTTTAACTGGGGGTACATGAACACTGAAGCTTTCTTT. Its protein is CAWSFNWGYMNTEAFF. The variable domain in full, completed from reference TRBV30 and TRBJ1-1, reads SQTIHQWPATLVQPVGSPLSLECTVEGTSNPNLYWYRQAAGRGLQLLFYSVGIGQISSEVPQNLSASRPQDRQFILSSKKLLLSDSGFYLCAWSFNWGYMNTEAFFGQGTRLTVV.

The rearrangement links TRBV10-3 to TRBJ1-1; D may be TRBD1 (6 bases). V dropped 4 bases and J dropped 4 bases, with 10 bases sitting between them. Germline V gene sequence: CDR1 ENHRY, CDR2 SYGVKD. The CDR3 totals 13 residues. The CDR3 loop is CAISVMGATEAFF. Written as DNA, the CDR3 is TGTGCCATCAGTGTGATGGGGGCCACTGAAGCTTTCTTT.

The gene calls are TRBV30 and TRBJ2-7; maybe TRBD2 (6 bases). V lost 8 bases and J lost 1, with 15 bases in between. The CDR3 spans 13 residues. The V gene's germline CDR1 is GTSNPN and CDR2 SVGIG (reference sequence). CDR3 residues: CAPRLGGSYEQYF. DNA of the CDR3: TGTGCCCCCCGACTAGGTGGGTCCTACGAGCAGTACTTC.

The rearrangement joins TRBV6-5 to TRBJ2-7; D is perhaps TRBD2 (6 bases). Germline lookup yields CDR1 MNHEY and CDR2 SVGAGI. V was shortened by 0 bases and J by 3 bases, with 12 bases between the two germline ends. The CDR3 runs to 15 residues. The CDR3 DNA reads TGTGCCAGCAGTTACTCGAAGGGGAGGCACTACGAGCAGTACTTC. Protein: CASSYSKGRHYEQYF.

This chain links TRBV28 with TRBJ1-1; D unclear. CDR3 size: 13 residues. The V end lost 8 bases, the J end lost 0 bases, and 10 bases lay between the germline ends. The germline gives CDR1 MDHEN, CDR2 SYDVKM. The CDR3 bases are TGTGCCAGCTTCGATGTCATGAACACTGAAGCTTTCTTT. Its protein is CASFDVMNTEAFF.

The chain has TRBV5-6 and TRBJ1-2; D call uncertain. The germline CDR1 and CDR2 sequences are SGHDT and YYEEEE. Trimming stripped 4 bases from V and 1 base from J, with 11 bases between. The CDR3 sequence is 14 residues long. CDR3 in DNA: TGTGCCAGCAGCCGGAAGACGGATAACTATGGCTACACCTTC. This translates into CASSRKTDNYGYTF.

The V call is TRBV19, the J call TRBJ2-7, with D possibly TRBD1 on 5 matching bases. Germline V gene sequence: CDR1 LNHDA, CDR2 SQIVND (reference sequence). Trimming took 2 bases from V and 7 from J, leaving 12 bases between them. CDR3 length equals 13 residues. The CDR3 region is CASSILGLGEQYF. DNA for the CDR3: TGTGCCAGTAGTATACTGGGGCTTGGAGAGCAGTACTTC.

The genes are TRBV18 and TRBJ1-2; no clear D gene. The germline CDR1 and CDR2 sequences are KGHSH and LQKENI. This CDR3 is 13 amino acids long. The germline V and J ends were trimmed by 2 bases and 0 bases, with 4 bases remaining between them. CDR3 loop: CASSPNPNYGYTF. CDR3 nucleotides: TGTGCCAGCTCACCAAATCCTAACTATGGCTACACCTTC.

The chain combines TRBV6-5 with TRBJ2-2; D is tentatively TRBD1 or TRBD2 (5 bases each). This CDR3 is built from 15 residues. Trimming took 0 bases from V and 3 from J, leaving 8 bases between them. The germline V gene encodes CDR1 MNHEY and CDR2 SVGAGI. DNA of the CDR3: TGTGCCAGCAGTTACTCGGGACCAGACACCGGGGAGCTGTTTTTT. Protein product: CASSYSGPDTGELFF.

The chain employs TRBV7-8 and TRBJ1-2, with 10 bases matching TRBD1. The V and J ends lost 2 bases and 0 bases, in that order; junction bases with no gene match: 3. The CDR3 is made up of 16 amino acids. CDR1 is SGHVS, CDR2 FQNEAQ, per germline. CDR3 protein: CASSLWTGGTNYGYTF. Written as DNA, the CDR3 is TGTGCCAGCAGCTTATGGACAGGGGGGACTAACTATGGCTACACCTTC.

This chain links TRBV2 with TRBJ1-2, with TRBD1 matching 10 bases. With V trimmed by 6 bases and J by 8 bases, 9 bases remained unmatched. Germline assignment: CDR1 SNHLY and CDR2 FYNNEI. This CDR3 is built from 14 residues. This chain's CDR3 is CASRPRQGAWGYTF. The CDR3, as DNA: TGTGCCAGCAGGCCCCGACAGGGGGCCTGGGGCTACACCTTC.

The chain links TRBV15 to TRBJ1-5; possibly TRBD1 for D (6 bases). The CDR3 has 14 amino acids. The V gene's germline CDR1 is LNHNV and CDR2 YYDKDF (reference sequence). Trimming stripped 3 bases from V and 4 bases from J, with 10 bases between. As DNA, the CDR3 is TGTGCCACCAGCAGCAGGGGCCGGAATCAGCCCCAGCATTTT. Protein sequence: CATSSRGRNQPQHF.

The sample holds a few counts of this clone. The rearrangement uses TRBV6-6 and TRBJ1-2; 7 bases match TRBD1. Looked up from germline, CDR1 is MNHNY and CDR2 is SVGAGI (reference sequence). Germline trimming cut 11 bases from V and 4 bases from J; bases unmatched to any gene: 7. CDR3 length: 12 residues. CDR3 sequence (DNA): TGTGCCTCGGGGGAGGGGGCCTATGGCTACACCTTC. Encoded protein: CASGEGAYGYTF.

CDR3 sequence: CAWSSDRVITEAFF. DNA for the CDR3: TGTGCCTGGAGTTCGGACAGGGTGATTACTGAAGCTTTCTTT. The chain employs TRBV30 and TRBJ1-1; 8 bases align to TRBD1. Per germline, CDR1 GTSNPN and CDR2 SVGIG (reference sequence). There are 14 residues in the CDR3. The V gene end was trimmed by 2 bases and the J gene end by 5 bases; junction bases not matched to a gene: 7.

The CDR3 region is CASSVPLRDRGQPQHF. The CDR3 DNA sequence: TGTGCCAGTAGTGTACCTCTCCGGGACAGGGGACAGCCCCAGCATTTT. The chain employs TRBV19 and TRBJ1-5; TRBD1 matches at 10 bases. Germline V gives CDR1 LNHDA, CDR2 SQIVND (reference sequence). There are 16 residues in the CDR3. Losses at the gene ends were 5 bases for V and 7 bases for J; bases not matched to a gene: 11.

For this clone: The sample has other DNA sequences that encode this CDR3 too. The chain is built from TRBV5-1 and TRBJ1-3; 7 nucleotides line up with TRBD1. The V gene's germline CDR1 is SGHRS and CDR2 YFSETQ. This CDR3 spans 13 amino acids. The ends lost 5 bases at V and 1 base at J; junction bases unmatched: 0. This CDR3 reads CASRQGSGNTIYF. CDR3 nucleotide sequence: TGCGCCAGCAGACAGGGGTCTGGAAACACCATATATTTT.

This clone was detected once. The rearrangement links TRBV19 to TRBJ1-1, with a tentative D call TRBD1 (6 bases). The germline V gene encodes CDR1 LNHDA and CDR2 SQIVND (reference sequence). V lost 7 bases to trimming and J lost 4 bases, with 16 bases between them. The CDR3 covers 14 residues. The CDR3 nucleotides are TGTGCCAGTAACCCAAACCTACAGGGCACTGAAGCTTTCTTT. Protein: CASNPNLQGTEAFF.